The sequence of this TCR beta chain was determined in a study of T cell responses to AZD1222 COVID-19 vaccine. Study outcomes and limitations: Across the whole spike, CD4 TCRs peaked at regions 160-218 and 743-854.

A word on this clone: Its antigen is undetermined.

The repertoire was sequenced with immunoSEQ multiplex PCR; TCRdb's copy has only in-frame clones and lacks some. The profile shows about 160,000 clones, 93% of them singletons. V lost 8 bases and J lost 4, with 16 bases in between. This CDR3 spans 14 amino acids. Germline CDR1 and CDR2: SGHRS and YFSETQ. The source is an adult in good health. The starting material was peripheral blood, obtained on day 0 of AZD1222 vaccination. J is TRBJ2-1 and V is TRBV5-1; D may match TRBD1 or TRBD2 (5 bases each). CDR3 coding DNA: TGCGCCAGTACCTGGGGGTCCCAATACAATGAGCAGTTCTTC. Translated, it gives CASTWGSQYNEQFF.